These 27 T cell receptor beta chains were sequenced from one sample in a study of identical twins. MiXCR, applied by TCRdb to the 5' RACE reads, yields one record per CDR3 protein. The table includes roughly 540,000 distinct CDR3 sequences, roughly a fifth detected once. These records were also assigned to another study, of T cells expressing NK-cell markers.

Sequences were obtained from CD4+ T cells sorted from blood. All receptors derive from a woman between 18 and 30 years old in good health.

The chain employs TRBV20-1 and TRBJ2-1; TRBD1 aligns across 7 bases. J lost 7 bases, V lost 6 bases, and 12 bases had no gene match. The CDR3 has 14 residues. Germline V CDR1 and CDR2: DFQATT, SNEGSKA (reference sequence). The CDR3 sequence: CSALSRSTGNEQFF. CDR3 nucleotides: TGCAGTGCCCTTTCCCGGTCGACAGGGAATGAGCAGTTCTTC.

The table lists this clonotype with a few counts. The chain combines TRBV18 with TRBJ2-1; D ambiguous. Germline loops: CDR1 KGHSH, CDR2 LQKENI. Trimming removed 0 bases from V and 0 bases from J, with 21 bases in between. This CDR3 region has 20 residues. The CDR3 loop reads CASSPPASRKAPSSYNEQFF. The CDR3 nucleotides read TGTGCCAGCTCACCACCTGCCAGTAGAAAGGCCCCTAGCTCCTACAATGAGCAGTTCTTC.

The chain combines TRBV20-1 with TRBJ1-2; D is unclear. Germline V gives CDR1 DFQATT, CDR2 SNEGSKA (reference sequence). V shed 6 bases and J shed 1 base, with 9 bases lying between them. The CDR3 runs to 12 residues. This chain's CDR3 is CSAAAVNYGYTF. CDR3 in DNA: TGCAGTGCCGCCGCGGTTAACTATGGCTACACCTTC.

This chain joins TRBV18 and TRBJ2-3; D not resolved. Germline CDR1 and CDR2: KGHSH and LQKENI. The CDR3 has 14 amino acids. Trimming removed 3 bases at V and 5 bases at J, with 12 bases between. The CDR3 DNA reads TGTGCCAGCTCACCGCGACTGGGTGTAGATACGCAGTATTTT. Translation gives CASSPRLGVDTQYF.

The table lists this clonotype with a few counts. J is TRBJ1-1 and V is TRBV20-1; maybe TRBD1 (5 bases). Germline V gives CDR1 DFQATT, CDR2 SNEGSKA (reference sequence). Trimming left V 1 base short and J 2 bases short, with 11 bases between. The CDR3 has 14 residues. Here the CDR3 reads CSARGQIPNTEAFF. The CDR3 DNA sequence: TGCAGTGCTAGAGGACAGATCCCAAACACTGAAGCTTTCTTT.

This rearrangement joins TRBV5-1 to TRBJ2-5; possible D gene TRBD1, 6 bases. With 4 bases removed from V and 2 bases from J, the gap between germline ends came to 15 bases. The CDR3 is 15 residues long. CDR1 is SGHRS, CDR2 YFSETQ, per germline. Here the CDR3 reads CASSQGHYGQETQYF. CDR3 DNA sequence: TGCGCCAGCAGCCAGGGGCATTATGGGCAAGAGACCCAGTACTTC.

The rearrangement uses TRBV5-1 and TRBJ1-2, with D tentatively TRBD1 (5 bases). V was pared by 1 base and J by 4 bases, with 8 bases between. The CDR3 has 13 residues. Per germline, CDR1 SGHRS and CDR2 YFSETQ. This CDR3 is CASSLQGTYGYTF. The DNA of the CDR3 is TGCGCCAGCAGCTTGCAGGGTACCTATGGCTACACCTTC. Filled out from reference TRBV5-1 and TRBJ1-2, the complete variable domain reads KAGVTQTPRYLIKTRGQQVTLSCSPISGHRSVSWYQQTPGQGLQFLFEYFSETQRNKGNFPGRFSGRQFSNSRSEMNVSTLELGDSALYLCASSLQGTYGYTFGSGTRLTVV.

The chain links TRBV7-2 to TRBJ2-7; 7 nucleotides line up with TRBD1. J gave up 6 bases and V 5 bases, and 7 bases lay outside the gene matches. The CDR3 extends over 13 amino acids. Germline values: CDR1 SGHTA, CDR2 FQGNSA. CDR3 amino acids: CASSPRQGSEQYF. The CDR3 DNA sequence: TGTGCCAGCAGCCCGAGACAGGGAAGCGAGCAGTACTTC.

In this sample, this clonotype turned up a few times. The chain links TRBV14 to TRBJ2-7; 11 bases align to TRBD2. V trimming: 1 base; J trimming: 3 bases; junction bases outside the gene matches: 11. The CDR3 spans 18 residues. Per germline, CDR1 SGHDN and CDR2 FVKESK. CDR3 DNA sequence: TGTGCCAGCAGCCAAGGTTGGGGACTAGCGGATATCAACTACGAGCAGTACTTC. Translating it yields CASSQGWGLADINYEQYF.

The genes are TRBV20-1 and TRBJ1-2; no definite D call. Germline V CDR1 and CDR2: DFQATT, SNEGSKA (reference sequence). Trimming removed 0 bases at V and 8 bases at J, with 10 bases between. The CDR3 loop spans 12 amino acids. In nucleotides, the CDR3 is TGCAGTGCTAGAGATCCCGGTAGAGGCTACACCTTC. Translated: CSARDPGRGYTF.

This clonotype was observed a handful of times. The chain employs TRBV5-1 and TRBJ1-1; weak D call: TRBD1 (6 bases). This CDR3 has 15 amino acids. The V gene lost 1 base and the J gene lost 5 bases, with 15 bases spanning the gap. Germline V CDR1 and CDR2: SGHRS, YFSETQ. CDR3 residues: CASSLLGGAGTEAFF. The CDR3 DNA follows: TGCGCCAGCAGCTTGTTGGGGGGGGCAGGAACTGAAGCTTTCTTT.

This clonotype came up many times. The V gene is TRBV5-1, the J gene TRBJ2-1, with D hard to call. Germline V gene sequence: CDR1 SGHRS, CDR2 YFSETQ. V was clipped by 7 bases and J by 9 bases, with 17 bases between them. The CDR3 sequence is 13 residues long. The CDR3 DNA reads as TGCGCCAGCGCTACAGAGGAGCGATCTGAGCAGTTCTTC. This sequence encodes CASATEERSEQFF.

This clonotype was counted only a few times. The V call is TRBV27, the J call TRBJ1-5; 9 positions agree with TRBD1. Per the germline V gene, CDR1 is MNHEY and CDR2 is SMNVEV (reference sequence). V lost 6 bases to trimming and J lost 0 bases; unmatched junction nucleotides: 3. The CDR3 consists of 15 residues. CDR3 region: CASRGDRVSNQPQHF. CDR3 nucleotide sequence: TGTGCCAGCAGGGGGGACAGGGTTAGCAATCAGCCCCAGCATTTT.

The CDR3 spells CSARSTSAGNEKLFF. The CDR3 region has the DNA TGCAGTGCTAGATCGACGTCGGCAGGCAATGAAAAACTGTTTTTT. V is TRBV20-1 and J is TRBJ1-4; D gene uncertain. Looked up from germline, CDR1 is DFQATT and CDR2 is SNEGSKA (reference sequence). V lost 2 bases and J lost 5, with 15 bases in between. The CDR3 totals 15 residues.

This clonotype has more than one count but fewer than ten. For the CDR3, the DNA is TGCGCCAGCAGCTTGGCCTGGTCGTTCACAGATACGCAGTATTTT. This sequence encodes CASSLAWSFTDTQYF. The chain joins TRBV5-1 to TRBJ2-3; D call uncertain. The CDR3 has 15 residues. Trimming took 0 bases from V and 2 from J, leaving 10 bases between them. The germline gives CDR1 SGHRS, CDR2 YFSETQ.

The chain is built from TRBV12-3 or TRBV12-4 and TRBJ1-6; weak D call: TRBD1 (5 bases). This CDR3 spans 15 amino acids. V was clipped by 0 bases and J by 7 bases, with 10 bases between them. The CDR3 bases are TGTGCCAGCAGTTTAGCGCAGGGAACCAATTCACCCCTCCACTTT. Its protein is CASSLAQGTNSPLHF.

The CDR3 loop reads CASSELAGGINEQFF. The CDR3 DNA sequence: TGTGCCAGCAGTGAACTAGCGGGAGGGATAAATGAGCAGTTCTTC. The chain employs TRBV12-3 or TRBV12-4 and TRBJ2-1; 13 positions agree with TRBD2. Losses at the gene ends were 5 bases for V and 7 bases for J; bases not matched to a gene: 5. The CDR3 spans 15 residues.

CDR3 amino acids: CASSLGHGDTGELFF. The CDR3 region has the DNA TGCGCCAGCAGCTTGGGACACGGGGACACCGGGGAGCTGTTTTTT. This chain uses TRBV5-1 with TRBJ2-2, with D possibly being TRBD2 (5 bases). Per the germline V gene, CDR1 is SGHRS and CDR2 is YFSETQ. This CDR3 region has 15 residues. V gave up 0 bases and J gave up 3 bases, with 9 bases separating them.

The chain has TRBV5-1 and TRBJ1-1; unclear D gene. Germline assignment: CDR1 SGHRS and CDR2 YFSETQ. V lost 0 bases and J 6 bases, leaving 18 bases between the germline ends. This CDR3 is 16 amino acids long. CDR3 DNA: TGCGCCAGCAGCTTGGAAGGGTTGGGCCTGAATGCTGAAGCTTTCTTT. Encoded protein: CASSLEGLGLNAEAFF.

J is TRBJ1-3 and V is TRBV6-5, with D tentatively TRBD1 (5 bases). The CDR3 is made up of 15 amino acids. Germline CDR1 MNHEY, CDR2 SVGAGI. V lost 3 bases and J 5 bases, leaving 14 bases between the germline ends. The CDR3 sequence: CASSYWGKGRNTIYF. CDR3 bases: TGTGCCAGCAGTTATTGGGGGAAGGGGCGAAACACCATATATTTT.

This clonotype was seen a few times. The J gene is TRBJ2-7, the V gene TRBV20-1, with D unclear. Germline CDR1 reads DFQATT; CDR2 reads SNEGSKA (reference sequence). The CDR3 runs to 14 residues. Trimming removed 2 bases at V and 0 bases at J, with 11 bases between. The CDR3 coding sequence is TGCAGTGCTAGACAGGCACCTATCTCCTACGAGCAGTACTTC. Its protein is CSARQAPISYEQYF.

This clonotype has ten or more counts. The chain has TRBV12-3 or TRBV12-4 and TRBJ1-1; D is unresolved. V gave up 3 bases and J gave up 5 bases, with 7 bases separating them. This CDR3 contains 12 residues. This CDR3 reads CASSFSGTEAFF. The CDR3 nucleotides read TGTGCCAGCAGTTTTTCCGGGACTGAAGCTTTCTTT.

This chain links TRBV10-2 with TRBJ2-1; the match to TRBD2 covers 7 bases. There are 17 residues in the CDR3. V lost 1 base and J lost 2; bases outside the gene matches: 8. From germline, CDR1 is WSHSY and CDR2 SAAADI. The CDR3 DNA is TGCGCCAGCAGTGAGTTTCAGGGCCTAGCGGCCTACAATGAGCAGTTCTTC. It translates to CASSEFQGLAAYNEQFF.

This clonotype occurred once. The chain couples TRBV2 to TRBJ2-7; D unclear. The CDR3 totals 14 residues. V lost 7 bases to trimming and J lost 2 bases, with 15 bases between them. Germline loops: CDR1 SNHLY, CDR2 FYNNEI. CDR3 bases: TGTGCCAGCACCGAAAGGTCGGTCACCTACGAGCAGTACTTC. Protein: CASTERSVTYEQYF.

CDR3 amino acids: CASSLAQGQNTEAFF. Written as DNA, the CDR3 is TGCGCCAGCAGCTTGGCCCAGGGCCAGAACACTGAAGCTTTCTTT. V is TRBV5-1 and J is TRBJ1-1; TRBD1 might be the D (5 bases). The CDR3 runs 15 residues. Germline loops: CDR1 SGHRS, CDR2 YFSETQ. The V gene lost 0 bases and the J gene lost 1 base, with 10 bases spanning the gap.

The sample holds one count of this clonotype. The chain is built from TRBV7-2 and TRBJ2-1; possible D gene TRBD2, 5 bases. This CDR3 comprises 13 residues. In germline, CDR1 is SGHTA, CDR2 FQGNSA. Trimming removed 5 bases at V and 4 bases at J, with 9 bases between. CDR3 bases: TGTGCCAGCAGCCGCCGGGGTTACAATGAGCAGTTCTTC. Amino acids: CASSRRGYNEQFF.

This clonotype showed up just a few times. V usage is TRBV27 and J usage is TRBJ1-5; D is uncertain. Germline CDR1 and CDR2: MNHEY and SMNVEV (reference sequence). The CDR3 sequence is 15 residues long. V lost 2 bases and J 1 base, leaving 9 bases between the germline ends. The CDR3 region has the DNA TGTGCCAGCAGTTTAAACGCTGGGAGCAATCAGCCCCAGCATTTT. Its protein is CASSLNAGSNQPQHF.